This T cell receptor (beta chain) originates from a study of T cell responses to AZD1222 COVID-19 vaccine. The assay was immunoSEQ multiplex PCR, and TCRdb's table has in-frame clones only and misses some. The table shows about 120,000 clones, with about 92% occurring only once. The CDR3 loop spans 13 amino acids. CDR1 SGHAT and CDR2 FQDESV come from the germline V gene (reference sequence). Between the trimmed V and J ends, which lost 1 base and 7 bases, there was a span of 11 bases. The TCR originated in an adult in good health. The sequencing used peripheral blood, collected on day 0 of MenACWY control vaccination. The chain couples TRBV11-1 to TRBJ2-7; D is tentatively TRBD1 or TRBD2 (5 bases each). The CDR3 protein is CASSLGGGNEQYF. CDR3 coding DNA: TGTGCCAGCAGCTTAGGTGGGGGTAATGAGCAGTACTTC.